This is a list of T cell receptor beta chains from one sample in a study of shared T cell receptors in the human thymus. The data were produced by immunoSEQ multiplex PCR, yet TCRdb's version contains in-frame clones alone and is incomplete. The sample lists over 350,000 clones; 95% were seen once. Sequencing input: thymocytes. The receptor source for this set is a human donor. The CDR3 runs from the conserved cysteine through the conserved F or W. A D gene is named only where the DNA matches it firmly. Clone size appears in some rows only: once, few, many, or a class for an expanded clone.

v_call	clone_size	j_call	d_call	cdr3_aa	cdr3_nt
TRBV2	NA	TRBJ1-1	TRBD1	CARGQGDGTEAFF	TGTGCCAGGGGACAGGGGGATGGAACTGAAGCTTTCTTT
TRBV10-3	NA	TRBJ1-1	NA	CAISESRLGGLAFF	TGTGCCATCAGTGAGTCGAGGCTGGGCGGGTTGGCTTTCTTT
TRBV7-9	NA	TRBJ2-7	TRBD1	CASRRRDRRAFSYEQYF	TGTGCCAGCCGACGAAGGGACAGACGGGCCTTCTCCTACGAGCAGTACTTC
TRBV6-1	NA	TRBJ2-3	TRBD2	CASSQTWRESGTQYF	TGTGCCAGCAGTCAGACGTGGCGGGAGTCGGGAACGCAGTATTTT
TRBV6-6	once	TRBJ2-1	NA	CASSYPRGFYNEQFF	TGTGCCAGCAGTTACCCGAGGGGGTTCTACAATGAGCAGTTCTTC
TRBV19	NA	TRBJ1-5	NA	CASQGGGNQPQHF	TGTGCCAGTCAGGGTGGGGGCAATCAGCCCCAGCATTTT
TRBV2	NA	TRBJ2-1	TRBD1	CASSDGTGRNEQFF	TGTGCCAGCAGTGATGGGACAGGGAGGAATGAGCAGTTCTTC
TRBV5-1	NA	TRBJ2-2	NA	CASRFGGPLGTGELFF	TGCGCCAGCAGGTTCGGCGGACCCTTGGGCACCGGGGAGCTGTTTTTT
TRBV10-3	NA	TRBJ1-1	NA	CAISEGPGIDFF	TGTGCCATCAGTGAGGGTCCAGGGATTGATTTCTTT
TRBV4-2	NA	TRBJ2-1	TRBD2	CASSQGTSGKESYNEQFF	TGTGCCAGCAGCCAAGGGACTAGCGGCAAAGAATCCTACAATGAGCAGTTCTTC
TRBV28	once	TRBJ2-3	TRBD1	CAGSDQGADTQYF	TGTGCCGGATCTGACCAGGGGGCAGATACGCAGTATTTT
TRBV28	NA	TRBJ2-1	NA	CASSLDRLQKGQFF	TGTGCCAGCAGTTTAGACAGACTCCAGAAGGGGCAGTTCTTC
TRBV7-9	NA	TRBJ1-4	NA	CASSLVLGGSNEKLFF	TGTGCCAGCAGCTTAGTTCTCGGGGGCTCCAATGAAAAACTGTTTTTT
TRBV30	NA	TRBJ2-7	TRBD1	CAWSLGQGTREQYF	TGTGCCTGGAGCCTGGGACAGGGGACAAGGGAGCAGTACTTC
TRBV6-1	NA	TRBJ2-2	NA	CASRYTGELFF	TGTGCCAGCAGATACACCGGGGAGCTGTTTTTT
TRBV6-5	NA	TRBJ2-7	TRBD2	CASSPLAGKRYEQYF	TGTGCCAGCAGTCCTTTAGCGGGAAAGAGGTACGAGCAGTACTTC
TRBV27	NA	TRBJ1-1	NA	CASSLDRTTEAFF	TGTGCCAGCAGTTTGGACAGAACAACAGAAGCTTTCTTT
TRBV5-1	NA	TRBJ2-7	TRBD1	CASTADRGGSYEQYF	TGCGCCAGCACCGCGGACAGGGGGGGTTCCTACGAGCAGTACTTC
TRBV29-1	NA	TRBJ2-7	TRBD2	CSVGLAGGTSGDEQYF	TGCAGCGTGGGACTAGCGGGAGGCACAAGCGGCGACGAGCAGTACTTC
TRBV6-1	NA	TRBJ1-5	NA	CATTGVGRQPQHF	TGTGCCACCACCGGGGTAGGAAGGCAGCCCCAGCATTTT
TRBV6-4	NA	TRBJ2-1	TRBD2	CASSDSTAGANEQFF	TGTGCCAGCAGTGACTCGACAGCGGGAGCCAATGAGCAGTTCTTC
TRBV28	NA	TRBJ1-4	TRBD1	CASSPTGGAGEKLFF	TGTGCCAGCAGTCCCACAGGGGGCGCAGGGGAAAAACTGTTTTTT
TRBV30	NA	TRBJ2-3	NA	CAWSHPQPSTDTQYF	TGTGCCTGGAGCCATCCTCAACCTAGCACAGATACGCAGTATTTT
TRBV18	NA	TRBJ1-2	NA	CASSPFSAFPPNYGYTF	TGTGCCAGCTCACCATTCTCGGCATTTCCTCCTAACTATGGCTACACCTTC
TRBV7-9	NA	TRBJ2-1	NA	CASSLEESEQFF	TGTGCCAGCAGCTTAGAAGAAAGTGAGCAGTTCTTC
TRBV28	once	TRBJ2-7	NA	CASSRAPYEQYF	TGTGCCAGCAGTAGGGCCCCCTACGAGCAGTACTTC
TRBV9	NA	TRBJ1-3	TRBD1	CASRDKGARRSGNTIYF	TGTGCCAGCAGGGACAAGGGGGCGCGTCGTTCCGGAAACACCATATATTTT
TRBV4-2	NA	TRBJ2-3	NA	CASSQAGGPPADTQYF	TGTGCCAGCAGCCAAGCCGGGGGGCCTCCCGCAGATACGCAGTATTTT
TRBV27	NA	TRBJ2-7	NA	CASSSTELSYEQYF	TGTGCCAGCAGTTCGACAGAACTCTCCTACGAGCAGTACTTC
TRBV27	NA	TRBJ1-1	NA	CASSLRGMNTEAFF	TGTGCCAGCAGTTTACGGGGCATGAACACTGAAGCTTTCTTT
TRBV28	NA	TRBJ2-2	NA	CASSLSVNTGELFF	TGTGCCAGCAGTTTATCGGTTAACACCGGGGAGCTGTTTTTT
TRBV4-2	NA	TRBJ1-2	TRBD1	CASSHRGQGHRNYGYTF	TGTGCCAGCAGCCACAGGGGACAGGGACATAGGAACTATGGCTACACCTTC
TRBV6-4	NA	TRBJ2-6	NA	CASSDPRTNVLTF	TGTGCCAGCAGTGACCCCAGAACCAACGTCCTGACTTTC
TRBV15	NA	TRBJ2-7	NA	CATSGAPTYEQYF	TGTGCCACCAGCGGGGCCCCTACCTACGAGCAGTACTTC
TRBV6-6	NA	TRBJ1-2	TRBD1	CASSYPGQGNYGYTF	TGTGCCAGCAGTTACCCGGGACAGGGCAACTATGGCTACACCTTC
TRBV14	NA	TRBJ1-2	TRBD1	CASSRDRLYGYTF	TGTGCCAGCAGCCGGGACAGACTGTATGGCTACACCTTC
TRBV7-9	NA	TRBJ2-7	NA	CASSPNSGGNYEQYF	TGTGCCAGCAGCCCGAATTCCGGGGGTAACTACGAGCAGTACTTC
TRBV30	NA	TRBJ2-2	NA	CAWSVLGRANTGELFF	TGTGCCTGGAGTGTACTGGGCAGAGCGAACACCGGGGAGCTGTTTTTT
TRBV7-9	NA	TRBJ2-1	NA	CASSVSRVRQFF	TGTGCCAGCAGCGTGTCTCGGGTCCGCCAGTTCTTC
TRBV5-4	NA	TRBJ2-1	TRBD2	CASSPGTSGISSYNEQFF	TGTGCCAGCAGCCCCGGGACTAGCGGGATTAGCTCCTACAATGAGCAGTTCTTC
TRBV5-6	NA	TRBJ1-1	NA	CASQPRNRATEAFF	TGTGCCAGCCAGCCACGAAACAGAGCCACTGAAGCTTTCTTT
TRBV11-3	NA	TRBJ2-2	TRBD1	CASSQKRDRGKPTGELFF	TGTGCCAGCAGTCAAAAAAGGGACAGGGGGAAACCCACCGGGGAGCTGTTTTTT
TRBV5-4	NA	TRBJ2-3	TRBD1	CASSLDRETDTQYF	TGTGCCAGCAGTCTTGACAGGGAGACAGATACGCAGTATTTT